This T cell receptor beta chain was documented in a study of T cell changes during pregnancy in multiple sclerosis. Using immunoSEQ multiplex PCR, the repertoire was profiled, and TCRdb retains in-frame clones only, with some absent. The sample consists of some 30,000 clones, about 91% of them appearing once. Germline CDR1 SGHKS, CDR2 YYEKEE (reference sequence). With 2 bases clipped from V and 2 bases from J, the junction kept 6 bases outside the gene matches. The CDR3 has 16 amino acids. The TCR was taken from a female donor with multiple sclerosis, enrolled in a pregnancy study. The V call is TRBV5-5, the J call TRBJ2-7; 11 bases are a match to TRBD1. This material consisted of CD8+ T cells from peripheral blood mononuclear cells, taken before pregnancy. The CDR3 bases are TGTGCCAGCAGCTTAGACGGGGACAGGGGGGCCTACGAGCAGTACTTC. This gives the protein CASSLDGDRGAYEQYF.